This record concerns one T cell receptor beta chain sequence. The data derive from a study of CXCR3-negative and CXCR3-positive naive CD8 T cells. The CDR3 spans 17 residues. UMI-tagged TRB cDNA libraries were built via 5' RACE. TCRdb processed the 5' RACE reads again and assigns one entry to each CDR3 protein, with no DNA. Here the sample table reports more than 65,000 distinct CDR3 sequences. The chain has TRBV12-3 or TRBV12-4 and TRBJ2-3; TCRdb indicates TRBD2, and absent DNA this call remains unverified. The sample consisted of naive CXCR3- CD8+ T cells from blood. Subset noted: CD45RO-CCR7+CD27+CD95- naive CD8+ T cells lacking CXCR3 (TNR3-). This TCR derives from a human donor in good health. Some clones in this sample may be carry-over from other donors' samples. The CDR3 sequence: CASRAPGVAGVTDTQYF.